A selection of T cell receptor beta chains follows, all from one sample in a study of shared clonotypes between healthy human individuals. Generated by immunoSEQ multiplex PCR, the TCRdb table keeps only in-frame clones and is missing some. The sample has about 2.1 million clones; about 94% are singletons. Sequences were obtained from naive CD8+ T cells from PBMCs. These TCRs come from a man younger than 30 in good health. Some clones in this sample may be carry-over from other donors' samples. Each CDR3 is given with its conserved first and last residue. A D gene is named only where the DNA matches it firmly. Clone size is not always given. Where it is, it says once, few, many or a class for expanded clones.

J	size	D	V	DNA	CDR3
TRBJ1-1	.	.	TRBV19	TGTGCCAGTACTACAACCTACCAGACTGAAGCTTTCTTT	CASTTTYQTEAFF
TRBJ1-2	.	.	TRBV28	TGTGCCAGCAGCTTACCAGGGCGGGGCCTAGAGGAAGGCTACACCTTC	CASSLPGRGLEEGYTF
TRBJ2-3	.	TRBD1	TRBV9	TGTGCCAGCAGCCCACCGGGACAGGGAGTAGGGGGAGATACGCAGTATTTT	CASSPPGQGVGGDTQYF
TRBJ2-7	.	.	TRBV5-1	TGCGCCAGCAGCTCAACCTCTATTACCGGGACAACCACCTACGAGCAGTACTTC	CASSSTSITGTTTYEQYF
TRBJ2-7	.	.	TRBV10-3	TGTGCCATCAGTGAGTCGTTCTCGGGCTCCTACGAGCAGTACTTC	CAISESFSGSYEQYF
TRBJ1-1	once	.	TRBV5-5	TGTGCCAGCAGCTTGGGTGGACGGGGTACTGAAGCTTTCTTT	CASSLGGRGTEAFF
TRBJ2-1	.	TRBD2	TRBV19	TGTGCCAGTAGACGGCTAGCGGGAGGGAGCAATGAGCAGTTCTTC	CASRRLAGGSNEQFF
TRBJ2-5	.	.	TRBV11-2	TGTGCCAGCAGCCGTGTGGGGCGGGTACGGGAGACCCAGTACTTC	CASSRVGRVRETQYF
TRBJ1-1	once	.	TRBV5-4	TGTGCCAGCAGCTTGGGGGGAGGCACTGAAGCTTTCTTT	CASSLGGGTEAFF
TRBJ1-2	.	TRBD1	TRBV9	TGTGCCAGCAGCGTAGCGGGACAGGGTGTTGGGCATGGCTACACCTTC	CASSVAGQGVGHGYTF
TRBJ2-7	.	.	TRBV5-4	TGTGCCAGCAGCTTGGGCATACCCTACGAGCAGTACTTC	CASSLGIPYEQYF
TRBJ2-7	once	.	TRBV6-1	TGTGCCAGCAGTGAAAGGGCATTCTACGAGCAGTACTTC	CASSERAFYEQYF
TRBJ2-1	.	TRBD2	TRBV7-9	TGTGCCAGCAACGGCGAGCGGGGCTCCCTCTACAATGAGCAGTTCTTC	CASNGERGSLYNEQFF
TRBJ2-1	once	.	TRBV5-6	TGTGCCAGCAGCGTGGGGACTCTGAGGGTCAATGAGCAGTTCTTC	CASSVGTLRVNEQFF
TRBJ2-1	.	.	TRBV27	TGTGCCAGCAGTTTATCTCGGGGGGCGAGTGAGCAGTTCTTC	CASSLSRGASEQFF
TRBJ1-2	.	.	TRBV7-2	TGTGCCAGCAGCCCCAGGCACGGCAGCCCCGAGGGCTATGGCTACACCTTC	CASSPRHGSPEGYGYTF
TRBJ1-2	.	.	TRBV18	TGTGCCAGCTCAGGCTGGATGGGGGAAGACGAAAGCTATGGCTACACCTTC	CASSGWMGEDESYGYTF
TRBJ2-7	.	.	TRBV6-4	TGTGCCAGCAGTGACTGGATCGGGGTCCCACGACTGCGCTCCTACGAGCAGTACTTC	CASSDWIGVPRLRSYEQYF
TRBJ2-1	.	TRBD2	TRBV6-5	TGTGCCAGCAGTTTAGCGGGAGGGCCTCTTGAGCAGTTCTTC	CASSLAGGPLEQFF
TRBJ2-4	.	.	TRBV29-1	TGCAGCGTTGAAGGCGGGGAGGCACCCTTGGCCAAAAACATTCAGTACTTC	CSVEGGEAPLAKNIQYF
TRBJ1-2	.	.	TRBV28	TGTGCCAGCAGTTTCGTCAGCCGAAACTATGGCTACACCTTC	CASSFVSRNYGYTF
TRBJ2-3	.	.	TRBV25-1	TGTGCCAGCAGTGATGCCGACACCAGCACAGATACGCAGTATTTT	CASSDADTSTDTQYF
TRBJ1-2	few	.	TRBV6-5	TGTGCCAGCAGGCTGGGTTCCTATGGCTACACCTTC	CASRLGSYGYTF
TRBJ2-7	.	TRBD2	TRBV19	TGTGCCAGTAGTGCCCGACTAGCGGGGACCCCCTACGAGCAGTACTTC	CASSARLAGTPYEQYF
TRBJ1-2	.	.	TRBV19	TGTGCCAGCTTTGGTCCCGGGGCCGCTAACTATGGCTACACCTTC	CASFGPGAANYGYTF
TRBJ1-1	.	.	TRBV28	TGTGCCACCATCCAACGACACAGGGCGAACACTGAAGCTTTCTTT	CATIQRHRANTEAFF
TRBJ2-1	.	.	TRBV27	TGTGCCAGTAAGACCAGGGTGAATGCGTTCGATGAGCAGTTCTTC	CASKTRVNAFDEQFF
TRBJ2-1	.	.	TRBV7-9	TGTGCCAGCAGCACCTCTAGTGAGCAGTTCTTC	CASSTSSEQFF
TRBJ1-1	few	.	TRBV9	TGTGCCAGCAGCGTATACCCCGGGACAACGAACACTGAAGCTTTCTTT	CASSVYPGTTNTEAFF
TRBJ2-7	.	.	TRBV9	TGTGCCAGCAGCGTCAAGGTAGCGGACCCTAGGGAGCAGTACTTC	CASSVKVADPREQYF
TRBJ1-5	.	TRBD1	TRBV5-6	TGTGCCAGCAGCTTCGGGACAGGGAAACTCCGGCAGCCCCAGCATTTT	CASSFGTGKLRQPQHF
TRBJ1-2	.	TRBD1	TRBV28	TGTGCCAGCAGTTTTCCGGGACAGGGAGCCGGCTACACCTTC	CASSFPGQGAGYTF
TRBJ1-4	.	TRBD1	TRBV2	TGTGCCAGCAGTCGGGGGACAGGGGGCTATGAAAAACTGTTTTTT	CASSRGTGGYEKLFF
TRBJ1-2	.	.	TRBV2	TGTGCCAGCAGTGAAGCTTTTGCAGCATTCTATGGCTACACCTTC	CASSEAFAAFYGYTF
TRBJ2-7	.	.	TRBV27	TGTGCCAGCAGTCCGTACCCCATAGACAGTCCCGAGCAGTACTTC	CASSPYPIDSPEQYF
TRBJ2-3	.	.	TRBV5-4	TGTGCCAGCAGACCCCGGGACTCCACCGCGGATACGCAGTATTTT	CASRPRDSTADTQYF
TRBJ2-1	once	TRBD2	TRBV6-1	TGTGCCAGCAGTGAAAGACTAGTGGCGGGAGGTTTGGTGGAACGGGATGAGCAGTTCTTC	CASSERLVAGGLVERDEQFF
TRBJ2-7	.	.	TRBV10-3	TGTGCCATCAGTGACCTGATCCCCTACGAGCAGTACTTC	CAISDLIPYEQYF
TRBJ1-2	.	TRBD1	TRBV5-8	TGTGCCAGCAGCTTGGGACAGGGAGGCTATGGCTACACCTTC	CASSLGQGGYGYTF
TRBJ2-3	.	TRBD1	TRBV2	TGTGCCAGCAGTGACCGGGACAGGCGCACAGATACGCAGTATTTT	CASSDRDRRTDTQYF
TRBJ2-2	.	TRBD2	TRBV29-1	TGCAGCGTTGAAGATGCCCTCGCGGGAGGAGGGGCCGGGGAGCTGTTTTTT	CSVEDALAGGGAGELFF
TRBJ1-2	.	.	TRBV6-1	TGTGCCAGCAGTGAAGAGAAGAGGGGTCCGCTGGGCTACACCTTC	CASSEEKRGPLGYTF
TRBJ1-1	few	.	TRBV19	TGTGCCAGTAGTACCGAAGCCGTGGTAGGTAACACTGAAGCTTTCTTT	CASSTEAVVGNTEAFF
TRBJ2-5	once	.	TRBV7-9	TGTGCCAGCAGCTTAGCGGCTTCGAGCGGCCTAGAGACCCAGTACTTC	CASSLAASSGLETQYF
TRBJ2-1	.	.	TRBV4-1	TGCGCCAGCAGCCAGCCATTCAATGAGCAGTTCTTC	CASSQPFNEQFF
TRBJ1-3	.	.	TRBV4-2	TGTGCCAGCAGCCAAGTCCCCGGGCCTTTCCTCGCAGGCTCTGGAAACACCATATATTTT	CASSQVPGPFLAGSGNTIYF
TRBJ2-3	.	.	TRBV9	TGTGCCAGCAGCGTCTACTGGTCCCGGGCAGATACGCAGTATTTT	CASSVYWSRADTQYF
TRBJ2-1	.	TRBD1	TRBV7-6	TGTGCCAGCAGCTTAGTAGACAGGGGAGCCGATGAGCAGTTCTTC	CASSLVDRGADEQFF